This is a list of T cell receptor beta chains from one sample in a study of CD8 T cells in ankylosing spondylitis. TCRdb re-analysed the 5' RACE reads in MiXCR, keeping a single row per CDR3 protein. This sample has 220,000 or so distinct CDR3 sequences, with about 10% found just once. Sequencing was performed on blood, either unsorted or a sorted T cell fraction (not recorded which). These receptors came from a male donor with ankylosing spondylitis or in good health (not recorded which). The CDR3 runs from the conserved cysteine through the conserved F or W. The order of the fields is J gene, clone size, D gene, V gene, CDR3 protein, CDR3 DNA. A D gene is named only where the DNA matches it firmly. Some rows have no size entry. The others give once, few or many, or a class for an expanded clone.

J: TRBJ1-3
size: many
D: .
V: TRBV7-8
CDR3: CASSPASPASGNTIYF
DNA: TGTGCCAGCAGCCCAGCATCCCCGGCATCTGGAAACACCATATATTTT

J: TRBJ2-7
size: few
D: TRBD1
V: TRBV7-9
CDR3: CASSPRTGSSEQYF
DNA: TGTGCCAGCAGCCCACGGACAGGGAGCTCGGAGCAGTACTTC

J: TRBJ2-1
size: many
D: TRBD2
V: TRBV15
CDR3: CATSRGGGALNEQFF
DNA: TGTGCCACCAGCAGAGGCGGGGGGGCCCTCAATGAGCAGTTCTTC

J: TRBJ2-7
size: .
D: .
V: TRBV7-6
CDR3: CASSLAAGVVDYEQYF
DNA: TGTGCCAGCAGCCTCGCCGCAGGGGTCGTGGACTACGAGCAGTACTTC

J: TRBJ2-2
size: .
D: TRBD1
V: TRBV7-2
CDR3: CASSLGQHRTGELFF
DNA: TGTGCCAGCAGCCTGGGACAGCATCGGACCGGGGAGCTGTTTTTT

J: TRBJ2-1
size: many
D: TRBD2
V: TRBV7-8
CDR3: CASSLEAGGLASYNEQFF
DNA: TGTGCCAGCAGCTTAGAAGCGGGGGGGCTGGCCAGCTACAATGAGCAGTTCTTC

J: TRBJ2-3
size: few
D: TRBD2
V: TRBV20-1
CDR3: CSARVGGGAGEDTQYF
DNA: TGCAGTGCTAGAGTGGGCGGGGGGGCCGGGGAGGATACGCAGTATTTT

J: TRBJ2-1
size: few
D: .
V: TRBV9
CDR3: CASSVEEGAGNEQFF
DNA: TGTGCCAGCAGCGTAGAGGAGGGGGCCGGAAATGAGCAGTTCTTC

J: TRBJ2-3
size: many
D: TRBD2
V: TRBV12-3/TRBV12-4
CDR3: CASRPGIAGLTDTQYF
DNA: TGTGCCAGCAGACCTGGAATAGCGGGGCTCACAGATACGCAGTATTTT

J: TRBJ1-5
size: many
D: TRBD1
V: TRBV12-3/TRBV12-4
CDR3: CASSLDPGQINQPQHF
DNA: TGTGCCAGCAGTTTAGATCCGGGACAGATAAATCAGCCCCAGCATTTT

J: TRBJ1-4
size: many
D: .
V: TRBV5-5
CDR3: CASSHPDEKLFF
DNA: TGTGCCAGCAGCCACCCCGATGAAAAACTGTTTTTT

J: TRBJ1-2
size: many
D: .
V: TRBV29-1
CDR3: CSVLAIDPSGGYTF
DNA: TGCAGCGTCCTCGCGATAGATCCGTCTGGCGGCTACACCTTC

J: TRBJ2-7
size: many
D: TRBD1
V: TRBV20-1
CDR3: CSAPGQGLPQQYF
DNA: TGCAGTGCCCCAGGACAGGGCCTTCCCCAGCAGTACTTC

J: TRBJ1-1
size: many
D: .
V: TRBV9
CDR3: CASSAGRWNTEAFF
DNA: TGTGCCAGCAGCGCGGGACGATGGAACACTGAAGCTTTCTTT

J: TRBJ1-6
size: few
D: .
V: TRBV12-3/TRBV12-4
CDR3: CASSFRAGNSPLHF
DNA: TGTGCCAGCAGTTTTCGGGCAGGGAATTCACCCCTCCACTTT

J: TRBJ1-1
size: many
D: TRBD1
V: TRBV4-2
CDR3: CASSQRQGADTEAFF
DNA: TGTGCCAGCAGCCAAAGACAGGGGGCTGACACTGAAGCTTTCTTT